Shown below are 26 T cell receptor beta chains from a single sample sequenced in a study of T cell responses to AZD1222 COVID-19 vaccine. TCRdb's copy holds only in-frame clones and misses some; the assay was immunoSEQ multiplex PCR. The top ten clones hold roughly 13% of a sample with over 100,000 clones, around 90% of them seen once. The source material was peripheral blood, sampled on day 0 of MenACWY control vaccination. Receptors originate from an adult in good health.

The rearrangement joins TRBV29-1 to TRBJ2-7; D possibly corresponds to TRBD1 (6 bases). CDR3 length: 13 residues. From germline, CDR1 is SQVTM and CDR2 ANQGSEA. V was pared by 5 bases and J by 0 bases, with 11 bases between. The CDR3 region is CSVIGRGSYEQYF. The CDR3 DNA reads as TGCAGCGTTATAGGCAGGGGCTCCTACGAGCAGTACTTC.

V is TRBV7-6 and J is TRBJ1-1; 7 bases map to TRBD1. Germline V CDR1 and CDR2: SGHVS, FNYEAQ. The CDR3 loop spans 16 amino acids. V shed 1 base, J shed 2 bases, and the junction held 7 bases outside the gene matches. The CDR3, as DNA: TGTGCCAGCAGCTTAGGGCACGGACAGGTCAACACTGAAGCTTTCTTT. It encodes CASSLGHGQVNTEAFF.

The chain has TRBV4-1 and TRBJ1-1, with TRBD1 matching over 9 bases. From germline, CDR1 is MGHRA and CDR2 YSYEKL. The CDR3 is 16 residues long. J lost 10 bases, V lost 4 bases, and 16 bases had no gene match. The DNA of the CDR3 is TGCGCCAGCAGCCGGTTGGGACAGGGAGATTCTTCGGGAGCTTTCTTT. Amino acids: CASSRLGQGDSSGAFF.

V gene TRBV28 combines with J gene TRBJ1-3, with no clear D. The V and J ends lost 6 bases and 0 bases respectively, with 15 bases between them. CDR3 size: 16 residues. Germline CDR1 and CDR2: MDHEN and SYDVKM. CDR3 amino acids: CASSPTVELSGNTIYF. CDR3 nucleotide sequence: TGTGCCAGCAGCCCTACAGTTGAGCTCTCTGGAAACACCATATATTTT.

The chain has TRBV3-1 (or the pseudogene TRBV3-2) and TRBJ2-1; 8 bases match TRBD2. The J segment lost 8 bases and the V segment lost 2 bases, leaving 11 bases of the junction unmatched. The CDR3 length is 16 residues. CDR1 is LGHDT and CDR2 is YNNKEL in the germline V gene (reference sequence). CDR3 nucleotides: TGTGCCAGCAGCCAACAGAACGGGAGGGCTAGGGATGAGCAGTTCTTC. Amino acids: CASSQQNGRARDEQFF.

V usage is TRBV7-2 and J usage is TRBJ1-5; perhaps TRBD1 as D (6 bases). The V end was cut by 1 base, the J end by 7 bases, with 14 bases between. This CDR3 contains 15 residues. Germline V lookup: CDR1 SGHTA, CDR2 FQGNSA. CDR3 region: CASSLDWGARQPQHF. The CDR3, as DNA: TGTGCCAGCAGCTTAGATTGGGGGGCTCGACAGCCCCAGCATTTT.

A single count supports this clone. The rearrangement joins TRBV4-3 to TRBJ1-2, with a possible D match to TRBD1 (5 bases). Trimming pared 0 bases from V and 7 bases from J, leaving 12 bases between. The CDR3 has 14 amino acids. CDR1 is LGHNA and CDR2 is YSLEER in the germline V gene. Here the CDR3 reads CASSQDRGSSGYTF. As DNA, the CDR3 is TGCGCCAGCAGCCAAGATCGGGGGTCATCTGGCTACACCTTC.

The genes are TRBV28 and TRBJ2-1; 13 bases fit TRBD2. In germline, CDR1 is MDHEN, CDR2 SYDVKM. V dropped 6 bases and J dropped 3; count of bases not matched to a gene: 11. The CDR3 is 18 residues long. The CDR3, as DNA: TGTGCCAGCAGCCCGACTAGCGGGAGGCTTATAATCTACAATGAGCAGTTCTTC. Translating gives CASSPTSGRLIIYNEQFF. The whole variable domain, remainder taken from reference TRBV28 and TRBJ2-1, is DVKVTQSSRYLVKRTGEKVFLECVQDMDHENMFWYRQDPGLGLRLIYFSYDVKMKEKGDIPEGYSVSREKKERFSLILESASTNQTSMYLCASSPTSGRLIIYNEQFFGPGTRLTVL.

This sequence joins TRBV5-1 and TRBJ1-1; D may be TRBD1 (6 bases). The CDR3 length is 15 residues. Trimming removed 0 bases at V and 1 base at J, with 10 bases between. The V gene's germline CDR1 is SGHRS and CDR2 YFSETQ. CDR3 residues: CASSLVRGANTEAFF. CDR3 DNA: TGCGCCAGCAGCTTGGTCCGGGGGGCGAACACTGAAGCTTTCTTT.

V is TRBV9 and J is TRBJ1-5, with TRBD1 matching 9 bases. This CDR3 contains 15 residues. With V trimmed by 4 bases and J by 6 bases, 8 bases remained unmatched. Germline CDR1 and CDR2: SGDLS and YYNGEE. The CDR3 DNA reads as TGTGCCAGCAGCCCACAGGGGGCAGGGGGTCAGCCCCAGCATTTT. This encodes CASSPQGAGGQPQHF.

CDR3 sequence (DNA): TGTGCCAGCAGCGTACGGGGGGCCCGCACAGATACGCAGTATTTT. Translation gives CASSVRGARTDTQYF. The V and J genes are TRBV9 and TRBJ2-3; the D gene is possibly TRBD2 (7 bases). Germline-derived CDR1 and CDR2 are SGDLS and YYNGEE. V was cut by 1 base and J by 1 base, with 10 bases left in between. The CDR3 covers 15 residues.

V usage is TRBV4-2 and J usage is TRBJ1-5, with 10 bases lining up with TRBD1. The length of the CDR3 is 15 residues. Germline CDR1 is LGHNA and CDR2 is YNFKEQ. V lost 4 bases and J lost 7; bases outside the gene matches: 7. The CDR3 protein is CASSLGQGIIQPQHF. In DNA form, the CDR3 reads TGTGCCAGCAGCCTGGGACAGGGGATAATCCAGCCCCAGCATTTT.

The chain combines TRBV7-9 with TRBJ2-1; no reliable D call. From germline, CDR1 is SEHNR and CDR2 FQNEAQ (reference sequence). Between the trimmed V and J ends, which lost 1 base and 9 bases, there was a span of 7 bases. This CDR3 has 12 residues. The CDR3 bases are TGTGCCAGCAGCTTAGGTTCGGCTGAGCAGTTCTTC. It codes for CASSLGSAEQFF.

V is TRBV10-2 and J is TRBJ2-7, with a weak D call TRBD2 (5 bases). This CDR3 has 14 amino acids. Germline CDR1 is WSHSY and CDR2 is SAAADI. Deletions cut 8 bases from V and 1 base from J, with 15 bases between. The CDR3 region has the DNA TGCGCCAGCTTAGGGTGGGAGCGATCCTACGAGCAGTACTTC. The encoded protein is CASLGWERSYEQYF.

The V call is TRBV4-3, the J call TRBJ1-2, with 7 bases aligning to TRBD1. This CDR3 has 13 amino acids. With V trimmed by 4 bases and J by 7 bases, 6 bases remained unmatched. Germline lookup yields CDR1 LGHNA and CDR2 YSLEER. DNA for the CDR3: TGCGCCAGCAGCCCGGGACAGCGTGGTGGCTACACCTTC. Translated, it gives CASSPGQRGGYTF.

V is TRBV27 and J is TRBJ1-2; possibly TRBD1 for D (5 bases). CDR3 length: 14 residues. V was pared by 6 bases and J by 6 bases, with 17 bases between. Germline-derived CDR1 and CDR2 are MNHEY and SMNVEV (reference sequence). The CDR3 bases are TGTGCCAGCAGCCGACTCCAGGGACTGGATGGCTACACCTTC. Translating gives CASSRLQGLDGYTF.

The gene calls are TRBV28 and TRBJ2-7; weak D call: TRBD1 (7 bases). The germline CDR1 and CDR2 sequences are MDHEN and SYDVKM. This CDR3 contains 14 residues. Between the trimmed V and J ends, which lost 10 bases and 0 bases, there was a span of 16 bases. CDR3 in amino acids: CATSGGTASYEQYF. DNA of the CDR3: TGTGCCACATCGGGCGGGACAGCCTCCTACGAGCAGTACTTC. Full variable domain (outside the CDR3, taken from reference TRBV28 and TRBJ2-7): DVKVTQSSRYLVKRTGEKVFLECVQDMDHENMFWYRQDPGLGLRLIYFSYDVKMKEKGDIPEGYSVSREKKERFSLILESASTNQTSMYLCATSGGTASYEQYFGPGTRLTVT.

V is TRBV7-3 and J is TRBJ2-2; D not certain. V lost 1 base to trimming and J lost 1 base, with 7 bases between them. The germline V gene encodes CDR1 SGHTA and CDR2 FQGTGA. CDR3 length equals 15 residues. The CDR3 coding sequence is TGTGCCAGCAGCTTAATTAACCAGAACACCGGGGAGCTGTTTTTT. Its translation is CASSLINQNTGELFF.

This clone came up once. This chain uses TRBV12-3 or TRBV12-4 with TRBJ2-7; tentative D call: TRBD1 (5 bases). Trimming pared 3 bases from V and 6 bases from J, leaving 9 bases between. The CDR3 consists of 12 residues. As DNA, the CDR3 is TGTGCCAGCAGTTTGGCAGGGATCGAGCAGTACTTC. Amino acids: CASSLAGIEQYF.

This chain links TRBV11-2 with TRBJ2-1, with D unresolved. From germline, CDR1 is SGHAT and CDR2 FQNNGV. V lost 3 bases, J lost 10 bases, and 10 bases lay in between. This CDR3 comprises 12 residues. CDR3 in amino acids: CASSFSTGEQFF. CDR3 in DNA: TGTGCCAGCAGCTTCTCCACTGGCGAGCAGTTCTTC.

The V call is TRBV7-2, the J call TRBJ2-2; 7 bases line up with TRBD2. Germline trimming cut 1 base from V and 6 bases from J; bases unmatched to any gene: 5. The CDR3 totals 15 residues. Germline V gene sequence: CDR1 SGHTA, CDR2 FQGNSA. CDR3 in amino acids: CASSLGGRAAGELFF. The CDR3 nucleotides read TGTGCCAGCAGCTTAGGTGGGAGGGCCGCCGGGGAGCTGTTTTTT.

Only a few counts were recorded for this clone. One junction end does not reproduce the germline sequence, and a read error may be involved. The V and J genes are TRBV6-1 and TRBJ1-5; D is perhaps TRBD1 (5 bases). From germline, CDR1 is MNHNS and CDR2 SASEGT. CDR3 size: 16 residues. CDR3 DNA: TGTGCCAGCAGAGAAGGGGCTATGGGGCGGTATCAGCCCCAGCATTTT. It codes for CASREGAMGRYQPQHF.

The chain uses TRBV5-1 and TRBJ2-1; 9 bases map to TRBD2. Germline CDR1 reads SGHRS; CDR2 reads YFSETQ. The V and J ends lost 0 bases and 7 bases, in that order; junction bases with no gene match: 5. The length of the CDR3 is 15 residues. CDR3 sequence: CASSLAGGRGNEQFF. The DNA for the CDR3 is TGCGCCAGCAGCTTGGCCGGCGGGAGGGGGAATGAGCAGTTCTTC.

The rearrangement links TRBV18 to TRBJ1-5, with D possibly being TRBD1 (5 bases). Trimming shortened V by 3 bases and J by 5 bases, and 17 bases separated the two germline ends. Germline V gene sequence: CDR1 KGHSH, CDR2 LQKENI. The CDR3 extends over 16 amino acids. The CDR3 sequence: CASSPPGDPKYQPQHF. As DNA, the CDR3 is TGTGCCAGCTCACCCCCGGGGGATCCCAAGTATCAGCCCCAGCATTTT.

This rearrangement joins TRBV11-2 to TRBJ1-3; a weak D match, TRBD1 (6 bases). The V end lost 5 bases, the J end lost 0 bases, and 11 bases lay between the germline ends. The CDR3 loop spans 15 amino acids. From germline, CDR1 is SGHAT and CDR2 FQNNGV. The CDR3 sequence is CASSLRGFSGNTIYF. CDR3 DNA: TGTGCCAGCAGCCTCAGGGGCTTCTCTGGAAACACCATATATTTT. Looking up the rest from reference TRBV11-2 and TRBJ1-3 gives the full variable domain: EAGVAQSPRYKIIEKRQSVAFWCNPISGHATLYWYQQILGQGPKLLIQFQNNGVVDDSQLPKDRFSAERLKGVDSTLKIQPAKLEDSAVYLCASSLRGFSGNTIYFGEGSWLTVV.

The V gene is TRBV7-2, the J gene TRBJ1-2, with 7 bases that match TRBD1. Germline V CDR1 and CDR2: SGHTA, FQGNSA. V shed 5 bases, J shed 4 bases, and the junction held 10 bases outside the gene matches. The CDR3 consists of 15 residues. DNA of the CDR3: TGTGCCAGCAGCAACGCCGGGACAGACTTCTATGGCTACACCTTC. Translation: CASSNAGTDFYGYTF.